These 10 T cell receptor beta chains share one sample of origin, sequenced in a study of blood T cell repertoires in COVID-19. Using immunoSEQ multiplex PCR, the repertoire was profiled, and TCRdb retains in-frame clones only, with some absent. The sample holds over 350,000 clones, approximately 90% seen once. The specimen sequenced was PBMCs or T cells enriched from blood (not recorded which). All receptors come from a middle-aged woman who had been exposed to COVID-19.

This chain joins TRBV6-5 and TRBJ1-3; TRBD1 matches 8 bases. V shed 4 bases and J 0 bases; nucleotides not matched to a gene: 5. The CDR3 spans 16 residues. Germline V CDR1 and CDR2: MNHEY, SVGAGI. In DNA, the CDR3 is TGTGCCAGCAGTTCTAACAGGGGGAGCTCTGGAAACACCATATATTTT. It codes for CASSSNRGSSGNTIYF.

The chain couples TRBV19 to TRBJ2-5; 12 nucleotides match TRBD2. Per the germline V gene, CDR1 is LNHDA and CDR2 is SQIVND (reference sequence). Losses at the gene ends were 1 base for V and 4 bases for J; bases not matched to a gene: 7. CDR3 length: 17 residues. The CDR3 here is CASSIADGLAGRETQYF. For the CDR3, the DNA is TGTGCCAGTAGTATAGCCGATGGACTAGCGGGGAGAGAGACCCAGTACTTC.

To note about this clone: This specimen includes other DNA sequences encoding the same CDR3. V usage is TRBV7-9 and J usage is TRBJ1-6; 8 bases line up with TRBD1. The CDR3 loop spans 14 amino acids. Germline CDR1 SEHNR, CDR2 FQNEAQ (reference sequence). J gave up 9 bases and V 3 bases, and 4 bases lay outside the gene matches. The CDR3 region has the DNA TGTGCCAGCAGCTTGACAGGGGAGAGTTCACCCCTCCACTTT. Amino acid sequence: CASSLTGESSPLHF. Full variable domain (outside the CDR3, taken from reference TRBV7-9 and TRBJ1-6): DTGVSQNPRHKITKRGQNVTFRCDPISEHNRLYWYRQTLGQGPEFLTYFQNEAQLEKSRLLSDRFSAERPKGSFSTLEIQRTEQGDSAMYLCASSLTGESSPLHFGNGTRLTVT.

This rearrangement joins TRBV5-5 to TRBJ1-2; 8 nucleotides agree with TRBD1. CDR3 length: 14 residues. J lost 8 bases, V lost 2 bases, and 8 bases had no gene match. Germline V CDR1 and CDR2: SGHKS, YYEKEE (reference sequence). CDR3 sequence (DNA): TGTGCCAGCAGCTTACCGGGACAGGCACGGGGCTACACCTTC. The encoded protein is CASSLPGQARGYTF.

The chain is built from TRBV5-1 and TRBJ1-4, with D possibly TRBD1 on 6 matching bases. V was shortened by 4 bases and J by 8 bases, with 15 bases between the two germline ends. Germline V lookup: CDR1 SGHRS, CDR2 YFSETQ. The CDR3 totals 14 residues. Here the CDR3 DNA reads TGCGCCAGCAGCCGAGGGGGAATTAAGGAAAAACTGTTTTTT. Translation: CASSRGGIKEKLFF.

This chain links TRBV20-1 with TRBJ1-1, with TRBD1 matching over 9 bases. The CDR3 length is 10 residues. V was clipped by 7 bases and J by 8 bases; unmatched bases: 2. The germline gives CDR1 DFQATT, CDR2 SNEGSKA (reference sequence). CDR3 in amino acids: CSVGQGEAFF. CDR3 nucleotide sequence: TGCAGTGTTGGACAGGGGGAAGCTTTCTTT.

The chain uses TRBV29-1 and TRBJ1-2; D may be TRBD1 (5 bases). The CDR3 has 13 amino acids. Germline-derived CDR1 and CDR2 are SQVTM and ANQGSEA. V lost 1 base and J lost 7, with 13 bases in between. DNA of the CDR3: TGCAGCGTTGAAGTCGATGGGGCCGGTGGCTACACCTTC. Encoded protein: CSVEVDGAGGYTF.

The chain joins TRBV9 to TRBJ1-1; TRBD1 is a possible D gene (5 bases). The V gene lost 4 bases and the J gene lost 4 bases, with 14 bases spanning the gap. Germline CDR1 reads SGDLS; CDR2 reads YYNGEE. The CDR3 runs to 14 residues. The CDR3 DNA sequence: TGTGCCAGCAGCCCGGACACCCTCCTCACTGAAGCTTTCTTT. It codes for CASSPDTLLTEAFF. Full variable domain (rest looked up from reference TRBV9 and TRBJ1-1): DSGVTQTPKHLITATGQRVTLRCSPRSGDLSVYWYQQSLDQGLQFLIQYYNGEERAKGNILERFSAQQFPDLHSELNLSSLELGDSALYFCASSPDTLLTEAFFGQGTRLTVV.

The chain recombines TRBV11-3 with TRBJ1-1; no clear D. V was shortened by 2 bases and J by 11 bases, with 15 bases between the two germline ends. The CDR3 spans 13 residues. From germline, CDR1 is SGHNT and CDR2 YENEEA. CDR3 in DNA: TGTGCCAGCAGCTTAAGGCAGACGCGGGAGGCTTTCTTT. Residues: CASSLRQTREAFF.

The genes are TRBV5-6 and TRBJ1-2; no definite D call. This CDR3 has 12 amino acids. V was pared by 5 bases and J by 4 bases, with 9 bases between. Looked up from germline, CDR1 is SGHDT and CDR2 is YYEEEE. The CDR3 DNA follows: TGTGCCAGCAGTCGGGATGGCTATGGCTACACCTTC. Protein product: CASSRDGYGYTF.